The 3 T cell receptor beta chains listed next were all sequenced from one sample in a study of prognosis after radiotherapy for stage I lung cancer. Genomic DNA served as the source from which two-round multiplex PCR generated TCR beta CDR3 amplicons. TRBV and TRBJ genes each had their own specific primers in first-round PCR. A single record per CDR3 protein comes from TCRdb applying MiXCR to the multiplex PCR reads. The sample contains some 17,000 distinct CDR3 sequences, around 30% of which appear only once. The sequenced sample was PBMCs, obtained before or after stereotactic body radiation therapy (not recorded which). These receptors originate from a donor aged 50 or older with non-small cell lung cancer.

This clonotype was counted at least ten times. The V and J genes are TRBV2 and TRBJ2-2; 7 nucleotides line up with TRBD2. J lost 3 bases, V lost 3 bases, and 7 bases had no gene match. The germline V gene encodes CDR1 SNHLY and CDR2 FYNNEI. The CDR3 is 16 amino acids. The CDR3 sequence is CASSEDSGFYTGELFF. CDR3 sequence (DNA): TGTGCCAGCAGTGAGGATAGCGGGTTTTACACCGGGGAGCTGTTTTTT.

This chain uses TRBV12-3 or TRBV12-4 with TRBJ1-2; a possible D gene is TRBD1 (6 bases). The V end was cut by 7 bases, the J end by 6 bases, with 12 bases between. This CDR3 has 12 amino acids. CDR3 sequence reads: CASTRTVDGYTF. The CDR3 bases are TGTGCCAGCACTAGGACAGTTGATGGCTACACCTTC.

This clonotype was counted ten times or more. This chain uses TRBV9 with TRBJ2-2; 10 positions agree with TRBD1. V trimming: 3 bases; J trimming: 5 bases; junction bases outside the gene matches: 10. CDR1 is SGDLS, CDR2 YYNGEE, per germline. The CDR3 spans 17 residues. This CDR3 reads CASSAEPGTGVTGELFF. DNA of the CDR3: TGTGCCAGCAGCGCAGAACCCGGGACAGGGGTTACCGGGGAGCTGTTTTTT. Drawing the rest from reference TRBV9 and TRBJ2-2, the complete variable domain is DSGVTQTPKHLITATGQRVTLRCSPRSGDLSVYWYQQSLDQGLQFLIQYYNGEERAKGNILERFSAQQFPDLHSELNLSSLELGDSALYFCASSAEPGTGVTGELFFGEGSRLTVL.